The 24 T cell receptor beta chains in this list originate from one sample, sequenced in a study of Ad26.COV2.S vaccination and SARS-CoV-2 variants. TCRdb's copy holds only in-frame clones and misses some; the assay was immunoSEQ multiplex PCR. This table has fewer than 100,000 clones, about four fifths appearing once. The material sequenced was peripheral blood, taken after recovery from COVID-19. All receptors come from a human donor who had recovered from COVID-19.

CDR3 DNA sequence: TGTGCCAGTAGTTCTAGCCCCCCTATGGAAAACATTCAGTACTTC. Amino acids: CASSSSPPMENIQYF. The rearrangement joins TRBV19 to TRBJ2-4; tentatively, D is TRBD2 (5 bases). Trimming stripped 5 bases from V and 5 bases from J, with 16 bases between. This CDR3 is built from 15 residues. Germline CDR1 LNHDA, CDR2 SQIVND (reference sequence).

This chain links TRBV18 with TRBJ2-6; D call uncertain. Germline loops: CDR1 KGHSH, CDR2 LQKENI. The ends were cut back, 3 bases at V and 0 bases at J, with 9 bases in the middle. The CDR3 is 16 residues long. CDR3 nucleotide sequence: TGTGCCAGCTCACCGGACGTAAGCTCTGGGGCCAACGTCCTGACTTTC. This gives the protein CASSPDVSSGANVLTF.

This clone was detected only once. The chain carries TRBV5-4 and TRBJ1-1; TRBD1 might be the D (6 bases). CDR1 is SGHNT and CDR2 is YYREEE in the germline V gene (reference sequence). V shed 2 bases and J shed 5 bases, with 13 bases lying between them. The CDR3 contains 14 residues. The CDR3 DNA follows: TGTGCCAGCAGCTTTTGGGGGGCACGAACTGAAGCTTTCTTT. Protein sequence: CASSFWGARTEAFF.

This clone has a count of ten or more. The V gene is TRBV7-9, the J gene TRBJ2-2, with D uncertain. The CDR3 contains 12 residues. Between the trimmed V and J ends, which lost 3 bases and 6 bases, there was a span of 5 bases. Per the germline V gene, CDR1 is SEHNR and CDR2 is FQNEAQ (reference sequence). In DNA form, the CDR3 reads TGTGCCAGCAGCTTTTCGGCCGGGGAGCTGTTTTTT. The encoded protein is CASSFSAGELFF.

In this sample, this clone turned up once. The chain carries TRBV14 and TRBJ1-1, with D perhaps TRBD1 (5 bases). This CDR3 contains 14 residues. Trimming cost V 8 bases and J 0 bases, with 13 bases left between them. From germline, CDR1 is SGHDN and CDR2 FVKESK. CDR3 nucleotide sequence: TGTGCCAGCTCCGGTTGGGACTTGAACACTGAAGCTTTCTTT. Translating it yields CASSGWDLNTEAFF. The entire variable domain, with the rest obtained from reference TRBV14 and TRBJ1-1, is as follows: EAGVTQFPSHSVIEKGQTVTLRCDPISGHDNLYWYRRVMGKEIKFLLHFVKESKQDESGMPNNRFLAERTGGTYSTLKVQPAELEDSGVYFCASSGWDLNTEAFFGQGTRLTVV.

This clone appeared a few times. The chain's CDR3 is CASSMPGGSEKLFF. DNA of the CDR3: TGTGCCAGCAGCATGCCCGGGGGTAGCGAAAAACTGTTTTTT. This rearrangement joins TRBV28 to TRBJ1-4; D is perhaps TRBD1 (5 bases). The germline V gene encodes CDR1 MDHEN and CDR2 SYDVKM. The CDR3 sequence is 14 residues long. Trimming removed 6 bases at V and 8 bases at J, with 16 bases between. The whole variable domain, filled in from reference TRBV28 and TRBJ1-4, reads DVKVTQSSRYLVKRTGEKVFLECVQDMDHENMFWYRQDPGLGLRLIYFSYDVKMKEKGDIPEGYSVSREKKERFSLILESASTNQTSMYLCASSMPGGSEKLFFGSGTQLSVL.

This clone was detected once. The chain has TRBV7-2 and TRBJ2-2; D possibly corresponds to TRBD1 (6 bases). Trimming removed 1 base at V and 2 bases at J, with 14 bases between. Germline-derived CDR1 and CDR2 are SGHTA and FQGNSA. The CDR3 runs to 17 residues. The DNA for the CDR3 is TGTGCCAGCAGCTTAGATTCTGGGGGCAGCAACACCGGGGAGCTGTTTTTT. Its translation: CASSLDSGGSNTGELFF.

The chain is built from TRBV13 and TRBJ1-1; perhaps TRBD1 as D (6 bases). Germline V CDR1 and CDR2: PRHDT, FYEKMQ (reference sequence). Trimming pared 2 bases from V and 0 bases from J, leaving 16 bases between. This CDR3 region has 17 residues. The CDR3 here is CASSLFQGLGVNTEAFF. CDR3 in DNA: TGTGCCAGCAGCTTATTCCAGGGGTTGGGGGTGAACACTGAAGCTTTCTTT.

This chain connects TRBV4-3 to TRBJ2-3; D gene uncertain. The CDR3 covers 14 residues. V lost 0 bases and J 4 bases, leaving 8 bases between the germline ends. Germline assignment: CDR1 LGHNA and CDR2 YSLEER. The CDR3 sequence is CASSQDTRPDTQYF. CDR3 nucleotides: TGCGCCAGCAGCCAAGATACTCGGCCAGATACGCAGTATTTT.

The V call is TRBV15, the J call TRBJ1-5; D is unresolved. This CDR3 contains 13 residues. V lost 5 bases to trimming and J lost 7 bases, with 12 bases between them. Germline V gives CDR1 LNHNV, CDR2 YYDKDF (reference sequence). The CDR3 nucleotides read TGTGCCACCAGCGGTCTTAACGGGCAGCCCCAGCATTTT. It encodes CATSGLNGQPQHF.

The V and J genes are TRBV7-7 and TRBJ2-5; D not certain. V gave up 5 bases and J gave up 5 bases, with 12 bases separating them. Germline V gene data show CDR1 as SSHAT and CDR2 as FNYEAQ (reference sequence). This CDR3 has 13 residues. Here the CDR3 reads CASSTDWAETQYF. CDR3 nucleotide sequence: TGTGCCAGCAGCACCGACTGGGCGGAGACCCAGTACTTC.

CDR3 loop: CASSQESSGRDYEQYF. CDR3 nucleotides: TGCGCCAGCAGCCAAGAATCTAGCGGGAGAGATTACGAGCAGTACTTC. J is TRBJ2-7 and V is TRBV4-3; 10 bases line up with TRBD2. This CDR3 has 16 amino acids. The V segment lost 0 bases and the J segment 4 bases; nucleotides outside the gene matches: 6. The germline CDR1 and CDR2 sequences are LGHNA and YSLEER.

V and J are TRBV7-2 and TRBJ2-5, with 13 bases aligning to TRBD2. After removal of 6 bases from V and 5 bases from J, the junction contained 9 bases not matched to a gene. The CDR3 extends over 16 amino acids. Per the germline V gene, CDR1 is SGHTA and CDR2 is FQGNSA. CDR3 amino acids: CASSATSGRLVETQYF. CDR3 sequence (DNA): TGTGCCAGCAGTGCGACTAGCGGGAGGTTGGTTGAGACCCAGTACTTC.

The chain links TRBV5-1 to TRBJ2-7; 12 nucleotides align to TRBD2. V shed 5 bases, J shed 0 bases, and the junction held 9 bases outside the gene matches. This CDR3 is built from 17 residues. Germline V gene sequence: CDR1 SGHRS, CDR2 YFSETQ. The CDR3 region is CASSPFGLAGTSYEQYF. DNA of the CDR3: TGCGCCAGCAGTCCATTTGGACTAGCGGGAACCTCCTACGAGCAGTACTTC.

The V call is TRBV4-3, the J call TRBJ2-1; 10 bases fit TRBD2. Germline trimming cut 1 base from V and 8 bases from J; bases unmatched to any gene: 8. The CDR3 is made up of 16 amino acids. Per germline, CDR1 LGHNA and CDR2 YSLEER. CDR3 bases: TGCGCCAGCAGCCAAGCAAGCGGGAGGGCCCTCGATGAGCAGTTCTTC. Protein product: CASSQASGRALDEQFF.

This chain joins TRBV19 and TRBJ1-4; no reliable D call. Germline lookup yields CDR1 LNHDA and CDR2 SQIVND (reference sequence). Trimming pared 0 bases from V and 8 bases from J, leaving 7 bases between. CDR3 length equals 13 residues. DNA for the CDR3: TGTGCCAGTAGTATAGAACGACGCGAAAAACTGTTTTTT. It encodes CASSIERREKLFF.

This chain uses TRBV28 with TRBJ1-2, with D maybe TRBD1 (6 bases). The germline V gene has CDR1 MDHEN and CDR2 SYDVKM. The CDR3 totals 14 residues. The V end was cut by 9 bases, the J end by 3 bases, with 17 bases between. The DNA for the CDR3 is TGTGCCAGTAATCGACAGGATCGACACTATGGCTACACCTTC. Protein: CASNRQDRHYGYTF.

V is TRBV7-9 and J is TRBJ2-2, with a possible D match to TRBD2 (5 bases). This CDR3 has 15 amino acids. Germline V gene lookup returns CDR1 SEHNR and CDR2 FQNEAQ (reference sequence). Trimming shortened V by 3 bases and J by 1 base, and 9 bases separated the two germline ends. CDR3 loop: CASSFDGRNTGELFF. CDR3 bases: TGTGCCAGCAGCTTTGATGGGAGGAACACCGGGGAGCTGTTTTTT.

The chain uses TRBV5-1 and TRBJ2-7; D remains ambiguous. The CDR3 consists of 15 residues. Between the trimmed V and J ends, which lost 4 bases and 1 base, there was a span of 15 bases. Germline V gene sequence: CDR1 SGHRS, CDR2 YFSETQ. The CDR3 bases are TGCGCCAGCAGCCAAATCCGGGCCGGTTCCTACGAGCAGTACTTC. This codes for CASSQIRAGSYEQYF.

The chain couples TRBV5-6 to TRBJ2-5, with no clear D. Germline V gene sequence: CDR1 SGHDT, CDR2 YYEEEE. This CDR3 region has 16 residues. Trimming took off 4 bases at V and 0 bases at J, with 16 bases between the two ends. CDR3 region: CASSRRRTSYQETQYF. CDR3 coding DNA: TGTGCCAGCAGCCGCAGGCGGACGAGCTACCAAGAGACCCAGTACTTC.

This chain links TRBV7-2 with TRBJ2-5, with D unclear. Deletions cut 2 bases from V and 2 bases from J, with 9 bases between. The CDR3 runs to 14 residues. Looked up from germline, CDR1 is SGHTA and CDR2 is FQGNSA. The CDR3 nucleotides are TGTGCCAGCAGCTTAATCCCAGAACAAGAGACCCAGTACTTC. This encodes CASSLIPEQETQYF. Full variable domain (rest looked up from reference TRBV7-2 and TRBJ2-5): GAGVSQSPSNKVTEKGKDVELRCDPISGHTALYWYRQSLGQGLEFLIYFQGNSAPDKSGLPSDRFSAERTGGSVSTLTIQRTQQEDSAVYLCASSLIPEQETQYFGPGTRLLVL.

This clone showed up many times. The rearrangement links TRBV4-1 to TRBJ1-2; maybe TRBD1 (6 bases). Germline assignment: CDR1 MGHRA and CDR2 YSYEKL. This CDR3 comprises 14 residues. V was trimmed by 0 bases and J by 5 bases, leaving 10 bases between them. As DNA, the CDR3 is TGCGCCAGCAGCCAAGAGAACAGGGATTATGGCTACACCTTC. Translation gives CASSQENRDYGYTF.

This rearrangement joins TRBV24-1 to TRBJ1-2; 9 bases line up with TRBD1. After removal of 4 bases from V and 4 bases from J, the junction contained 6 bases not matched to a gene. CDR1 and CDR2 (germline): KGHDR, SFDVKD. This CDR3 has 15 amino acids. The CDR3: CATSDHRGPGYGYTF. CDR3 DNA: TGTGCCACCAGTGACCACAGGGGGCCCGGCTATGGCTACACCTTC.

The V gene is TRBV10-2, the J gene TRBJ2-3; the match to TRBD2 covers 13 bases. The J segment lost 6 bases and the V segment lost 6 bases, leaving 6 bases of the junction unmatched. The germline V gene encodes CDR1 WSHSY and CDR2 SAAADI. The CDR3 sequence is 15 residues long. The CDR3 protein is CASRGGLAGLDTQYF. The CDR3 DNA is TGCGCCAGCAGGGGGGGACTAGCGGGACTTGATACGCAGTATTTT.